A single sample gave rise to the 13 T cell receptor beta chains below, sequenced in a study of cytomegalovirus exposure and HLA in healthy donors. The PCR made use of 60 Vbeta and 13 Jbeta primers. Only in-frame clones appear in the TCRdb table, and some are missing; sequencing was by immunoSEQ multiplex PCR. The sample has around 150,000 clones, 68% seen once. Sequencing was done on a sample of PBMCs. These TCRs come from a man in his fifties or sixties in good health and CMV-seronegative.

This clone was seen once. The genes are TRBV11-2 and TRBJ2-1, with a weak D call TRBD2 (6 bases). The CDR3 extends over 12 amino acids. The V gene lost 4 bases and the J gene lost 8 bases, with 9 bases spanning the gap. Per germline, CDR1 SGHAT and CDR2 FQNNGV. The DNA of the CDR3 is TGTGCCAGCAGCTGGGGCGGGGATGAGCAGTTCTTC. Its protein is CASSWGGDEQFF.

This clone was seen a few times. One end of the junction does not line up with germline, which may come from a read error. J is TRBJ1-1 and V is TRBV7-9, with D possibly matching TRBD1 (6 bases). Germline values: CDR1 SEHNR, CDR2 FQNEAQ (reference sequence). The CDR3 is made up of 14 amino acids. The CDR3 region has the DNA TGTGCCAGCAGTTTAGGGGGAGGAGAGACTGAAGCTTTCTTT. Translation: CASSLGGGETEAFF.

This clone turned up a few times. The rearrangement uses TRBV5-4 and TRBJ1-2, with 12 bases aligning to TRBD1. CDR1 and CDR2 from the germline V gene are SGHNT and YYREEE (reference sequence). The CDR3 has 15 amino acids. The junction had 8 bases not matched to a gene; V was cut back by 3 bases and J by 8 bases. Here the CDR3 DNA reads TGTGCCAGCAGCTGGGGACAGGGGGCTATGAGGGGCTACACCTTC. This codes for CASSWGQGAMRGYTF.

The V and J genes are TRBV28 and TRBJ2-5; maybe TRBD2 (6 bases). TRBJ2-7 matches the DNA end more closely, so the J call is doubtful. CDR3 length: 15 amino acids. Germline V gene sequence: CDR1 MDHEN, CDR2 SYDVKM. In nucleotides, the CDR3 is TGTGCCAGCAGCCTCGGGACTGCCACGAATTACGAGCAGTACTTC. Its translation is CASSLGTATNYEQYF.

This chain connects TRBV4-1 to TRBJ1-1; 9 bases line up with TRBD1. V lost 1 base and J lost 1; bases outside the gene matches: 10. Germline values: CDR1 MGHRA, CDR2 YSYEKL. This CDR3 comprises 18 residues. The CDR3 region has the DNA TGCGCCAGCAGCCAAGCGGACAGGGGAATAGTTAGGAACACTGAAGCTTTCTTT. It specifies CASSQADRGIVRNTEAFF.

The chain uses TRBV6-1 and TRBJ2-1, with D perhaps matching TRBD2 (5 bases). The CDR3 spans 18 residues. V dropped 1 base and J dropped 9 bases, with 25 bases sitting between them. CDR1 is MNHNS and CDR2 is SASEGT in the germline V gene. CDR3 loop: CASSEETSPPRRTGEQFF. In DNA form, the CDR3 reads TGTGCCAGCAGTGAAGAAACCAGTCCCCCGAGGAGGACGGGTGAGCAGTTCTTC.

The rearrangement links TRBV7-2 to TRBJ2-1; 11 positions agree with TRBD2. Germline assignment: CDR1 SGHTA and CDR2 FQGNSA. Germline trimming cut 5 bases from V and 9 bases from J; bases unmatched to any gene: 12. This CDR3 spans 16 amino acids. The CDR3 DNA is TGTGCCAGCAGCCAACAGGGACTAGCGGTCTTCACTGAGCAGTTCTTC. It yields the protein CASSQQGLAVFTEQFF.

The chain couples TRBV2 to TRBJ1-1; TRBD1 agrees at 8 bases. This CDR3 region has 14 residues. Germline V gene lookup returns CDR1 SNHLY and CDR2 FYNNEI. V gave up 2 bases and J gave up 5 bases; unmatched junction bases: 4. CDR3 protein: CASSETQGATEAFF. The CDR3 coding sequence is TGTGCCAGCAGTGAAACGCAGGGGGCAACTGAAGCTTTCTTT.

The chain joins TRBV28 to TRBJ1-1; no clear D gene. The CDR3 consists of 13 residues. V lost 6 bases to trimming and J lost 7 bases, with 15 bases between them. The germline gives CDR1 MDHEN, CDR2 SYDVKM. The CDR3 sequence: CASSRRPIDEAFF. Here the CDR3 DNA reads TGTGCCAGCAGCCGGCGGCCGATAGATGAAGCTTTCTTT.

Only one count was recorded for this clone. The rearrangement joins TRBV2 to TRBJ1-5; D is undetermined. The CDR3 totals 13 residues. CDR1 SNHLY and CDR2 FYNNEI come from the germline V gene. Trimming left V 8 bases short and J 3 bases short, with 11 bases between. The CDR3 nucleotides are TGTGCCAGCCTCCGGGAGATCAATCAGCCCCAGCATTTT. Translation gives CASLREINQPQHF.

The gene calls are TRBV6-5 and TRBJ2-7; no firm D call. CDR3 length equals 13 residues. The V gene's germline CDR1 is MNHEY and CDR2 SVGAGI. Trimming stripped 2 bases from V and 0 bases from J, with 5 bases between. The CDR3 coding sequence is TGTGCCAGCAGTTACGGCTTCTCCTACGAGCAGTACTTC. It codes for CASSYGFSYEQYF.

The chain employs TRBV6-5 and TRBJ1-5; TRBD1 is a possible D gene (6 bases). CDR1 MNHEY and CDR2 SVGAGI come from the germline V gene. This CDR3 is built from 15 residues. V was pared by 4 bases and J by 0 bases, with 10 bases between. The CDR3 DNA sequence: TGTGCCAGCAGTTGGAACAGGGATAGCAATCAGCCCCAGCATTTT. Translation: CASSWNRDSNQPQHF.

The J gene is TRBJ2-1, the V gene TRBV15; 8 bases fit TRBD2. Germline values: CDR1 LNHNV, CDR2 YYDKDF (reference sequence). J was trimmed by 1 base and V by 6 bases; bases with no gene match: 8. This CDR3 has 16 residues. The CDR3, as DNA: TGTGCCACCAGACGGGCCACTAGCGGTTCCTACAATGAGCAGTTCTTC. Residues: CATRRATSGSYNEQFF. Complete variable domain (other parts from reference TRBV15 and TRBJ2-1): DAMVIQNPRYQVTQFGKPVTLSCSQTLNHNVMYWYQQKSSQAPKLLFHYYDKDFNNEADTPDNFQSRRPNTSFCFLDIRSPGLGDTAMYLCATRRATSGSYNEQFFGPGTRLTVL.